This T cell receptor beta chain was documented in a study of untreated major depressive disorder. Study-level findings and limits: Depressed patients' CD4+ T cells carried increased TRBV05-01 (Vbeta 5.1) usage versus control CD4+ T cells.

Trimming removed 6 bases from V and 3 bases from J, with 17 bases in between. Germline CDR1 reads MNHNS; CDR2 reads SASEGT. The CDR3 runs to 15 residues. In the case of this clone: Its antigen is unidentified.

Every participant had European ancestry. Patients scored at least 18 on the Hamilton Depression Scale with DSM-IV major depression. For at least 8 weeks, patients took no psychiatric medication. Blood, 25 to 35 ml, was drawn into EDTA tubes. Generated by immunoSEQ multiplex PCR, the TCRdb table keeps only in-frame clones and is missing some. Among about 13,000 clones listed, about nine tenths were seen once. The chain links TRBV6-1 to TRBJ1-2; D gene ambiguous. The sample taken for sequencing was CD4+ T cells from PBMCs. The receptor was derived from a woman aged 25 to 45 with major depressive disorder. CDR3 loop: CASRQIEGDYYGYTF. The CDR3 DNA follows: TGTGCCAGCAGGCAAATTGAGGGCGATTACTATGGCTACACCTTC.